The 7 T cell receptor beta chains listed next were all sequenced from one sample in a study of cytomegalovirus exposure and HLA in healthy donors. 13 Jbeta primers and 60 Vbeta primers were used for the PCR. The protocol was immunoSEQ multiplex PCR, while the TCRdb copy is restricted to in-frame clones and leaves out a portion. The sample shows 65,000 to 85,000 clones, 60% to 75% of them seen only once. Sequencing was performed on PBMCs. The receptors here all came from a male donor in good health and CMV-seropositive.

This sequence joins TRBV12-5 and TRBJ2-7; maybe TRBD2 (6 bases). The CDR3 is 16 amino acids. Germline assignment: CDR1 LGHNT and CDR2 FRNRAP. The V end lost 7 bases, the J end lost 4 bases, and 23 bases lay between the germline ends. CDR3 loop: CASVPPRDSLTYEQYF. CDR3 bases: TGTGCTAGTGTTCCTCCCCGGGACTCACTGACGTACGAGCAGTACTTC.

The chain joins TRBV5-1 to TRBJ2-3; no firm D call. V was pared by 2 bases and J by 1 base, with 11 bases between. The CDR3 is 15 residues long. The germline CDR1 and CDR2 sequences are SGHRS and YFSETQ. The CDR3 bases are TGCGCCAGCAGCTTTCCGGGTGGCGGCACAGATACGCAGTATTTT. This translates into CASSFPGGGTDTQYF.

The V and J genes are TRBV7-9 and TRBJ2-5, with 8 bases identical to TRBD2. V lost 0 bases and J lost 9; bases outside the gene matches: 0. CDR1 SEHNR and CDR2 FQNEAQ come from the germline V gene (reference sequence). This CDR3 has 12 amino acids. The CDR3, as DNA: TGTGCCAGCAGCTTAGCCGGGGGGGCCCAGTACTTC. It translates to CASSLAGGAQYF.

This chain connects TRBV28 to TRBJ2-7; D possibly corresponds to TRBD1 (5 bases). Trimming removed 3 bases at V and 6 bases at J, with 9 bases between. Germline CDR1 MDHEN, CDR2 SYDVKM. The CDR3 has 12 amino acids. CDR3 sequence reads: CASSLAGPEQYF. The DNA of the CDR3 is TGTGCCAGCAGTTTGGCAGGGCCCGAGCAGTACTTC.

The chain is built from TRBV7-9 and TRBJ2-1; D may be TRBD1 (5 bases). The CDR3 is made up of 17 amino acids. Germline V CDR1 and CDR2: SEHNR, FQNEAQ (reference sequence). Between the trimmed V and J ends, which lost 1 base and 7 bases, there was a span of 20 bases. DNA of the CDR3: TGTGCCAGCAGCTTAGTCGGACGCGGTAGGGGTAATAATGAGCAGTTCTTC. It specifies CASSLVGRGRGNNEQFF.

This clone has only one observation. The V gene is TRBV18, the J gene TRBJ2-3, with 8 nucleotides matching TRBD2. With V trimmed by 3 bases and J by 4 bases, 3 bases remained unmatched. CDR1 is KGHSH, CDR2 LQKENI, per germline. There are 14 residues in the CDR3. The CDR3 reads CASSPSSGSDTQYF. CDR3 DNA: TGTGCCAGCTCACCGTCTAGCGGGTCAGATACGCAGTATTTT.

In DNA form, the CDR3 reads TGTGCCAGCAGCCCCGAGGGGGGGGTGGATTCACCCCTCCACTTT. This codes for CASSPEGGVDSPLHF. V is TRBV7-9 and J is TRBJ1-6; tentative D call: TRBD1 (6 bases). The germline V gene encodes CDR1 SEHNR and CDR2 FQNEAQ (reference sequence). The CDR3 loop spans 15 amino acids. With 5 bases removed from V and 8 bases from J, the gap between germline ends came to 16 bases.